This TCR beta chain was sequenced in a study of cytomegalovirus exposure and HLA in healthy donors. PCR was performed using 60 Vbeta and 13 Jbeta primers. Clones were read by immunoSEQ multiplex PCR, and TCRdb kept only the in-frame ones, dropping some. The sample lists 150,000 to 250,000 clones, less than 85% seen once, with around 1.4% in the top ten. The sequencing sample was made of PBMCs. This clonotype originated in a girl aged 10 to 17 in good health and CMV-seropositive.

The CDR3 nucleotides are TGTGCCAGCAGCTTACCGGGGGGGCGCACCGGAGATACGCAGTATTTT. The encoded protein is CASSLPGGRTGDTQYF. The chain joins TRBV11-3 to TRBJ2-3, with TRBD2 identical over 8 bases. The CDR3 length is 16 residues. V was clipped by 2 bases and J by 5 bases; unmatched bases: 9. The germline V gene has CDR1 SGHNT and CDR2 YENEEA.